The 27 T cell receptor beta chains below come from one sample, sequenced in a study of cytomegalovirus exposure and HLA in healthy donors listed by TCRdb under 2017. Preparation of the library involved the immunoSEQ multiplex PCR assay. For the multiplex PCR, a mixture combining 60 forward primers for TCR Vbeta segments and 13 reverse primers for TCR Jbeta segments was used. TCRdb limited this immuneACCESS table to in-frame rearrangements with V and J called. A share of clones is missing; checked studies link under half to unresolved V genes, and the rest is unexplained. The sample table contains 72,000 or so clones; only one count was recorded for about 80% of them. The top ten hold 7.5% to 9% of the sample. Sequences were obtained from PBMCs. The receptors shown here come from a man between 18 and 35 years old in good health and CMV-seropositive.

The CDR3 region is CASSPTRSSYEQYF. DNA of the CDR3: TGTGCCAGCAGCCCTACTAGGAGCTCCTACGAGCAGTACTTC. This rearrangement joins TRBV6-5 to TRBJ2-7; possible D gene TRBD2, 5 bases. The CDR3 covers 14 residues. Germline-derived CDR1 and CDR2 are MNHEY and SVGAGI. V lost 6 bases, J lost 0 bases, and 12 bases lay in between.

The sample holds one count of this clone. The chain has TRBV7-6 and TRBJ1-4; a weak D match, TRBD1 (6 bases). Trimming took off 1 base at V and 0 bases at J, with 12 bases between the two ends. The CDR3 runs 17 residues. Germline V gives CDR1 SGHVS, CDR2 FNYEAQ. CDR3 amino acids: CASSLGGGGATNEKLFF. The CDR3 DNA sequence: TGTGCCAGCAGCTTAGGCGGGGGCGGAGCAACTAATGAAAAACTGTTTTTT.

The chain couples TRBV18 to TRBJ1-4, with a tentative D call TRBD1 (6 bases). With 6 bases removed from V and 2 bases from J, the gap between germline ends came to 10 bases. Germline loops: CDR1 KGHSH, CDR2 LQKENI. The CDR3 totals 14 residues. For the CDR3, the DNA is TGTGCCAGCTCCCCAGGACAGACTAATGAAAAACTGTTTTTT. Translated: CASSPGQTNEKLFF.

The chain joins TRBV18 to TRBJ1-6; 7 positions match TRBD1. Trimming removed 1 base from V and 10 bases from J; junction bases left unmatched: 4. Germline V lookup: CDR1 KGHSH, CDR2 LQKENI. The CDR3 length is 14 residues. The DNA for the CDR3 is TGTGCCAGCTCACCACAGGGGGCGGGATCACCCCTCCACTTT. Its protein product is CASSPQGAGSPLHF.

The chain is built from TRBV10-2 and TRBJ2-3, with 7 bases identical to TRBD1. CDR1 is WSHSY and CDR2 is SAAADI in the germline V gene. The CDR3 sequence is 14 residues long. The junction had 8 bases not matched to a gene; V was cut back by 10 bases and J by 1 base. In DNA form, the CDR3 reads TGCGCCACCAACCGGGACAGTCGCACAGATACGCAGTATTTT. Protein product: CATNRDSRTDTQYF.

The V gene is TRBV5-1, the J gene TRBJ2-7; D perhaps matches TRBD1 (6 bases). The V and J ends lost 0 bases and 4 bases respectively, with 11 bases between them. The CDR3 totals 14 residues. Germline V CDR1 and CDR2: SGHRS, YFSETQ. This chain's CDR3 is CASSLGQGWYEQYF. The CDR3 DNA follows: TGCGCCAGCAGCTTGGGCCAGGGGTGGTACGAGCAGTACTTC.

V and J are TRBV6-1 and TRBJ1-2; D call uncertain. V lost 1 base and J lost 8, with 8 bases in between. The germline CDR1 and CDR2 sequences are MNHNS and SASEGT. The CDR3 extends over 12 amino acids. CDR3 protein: CASSEEFGGYTF. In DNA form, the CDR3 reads TGTGCCAGCAGTGAAGAGTTCGGGGGCTACACCTTC.

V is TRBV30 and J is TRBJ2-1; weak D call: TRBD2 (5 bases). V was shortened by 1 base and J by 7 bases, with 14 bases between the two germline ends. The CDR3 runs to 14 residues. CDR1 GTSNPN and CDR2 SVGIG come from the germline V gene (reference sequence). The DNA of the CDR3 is TGTGCCTGGAGTGCGGGGAGCCGGGTGAATGAGCAGTTCTTC. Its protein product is CAWSAGSRVNEQFF. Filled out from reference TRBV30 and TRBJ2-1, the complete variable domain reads SQTIHQWPATLVQPVGSPLSLECTVEGTSNPNLYWYRQAAGRGLQLLFYSVGIGQISSEVPQNLSASRPQDRQFILSSKKLLLSDSGFYLCAWSAGSRVNEQFFGPGTRLTVL.

CDR3 sequence (DNA): TGTGCCTGGAGTGTAGGACGGACTCTTAATGAGCAGTTCTTC. Encoded protein: CAWSVGRTLNEQFF. The genes are TRBV30 and TRBJ2-1, with D perhaps matching TRBD2 (5 bases). Germline CDR1 GTSNPN, CDR2 SVGIG (reference sequence). This CDR3 is built from 14 residues. V lost 0 bases, J lost 7 bases, and 13 bases lay in between.

CDR3: CASSRQGQGQPQHF. DNA for the CDR3: TGTGCCAGCAGCCGACAGGGTCAGGGTCAGCCCCAGCATTTT. This chain connects TRBV14 to TRBJ1-5; 7 nucleotides align to TRBD1. The CDR3 sequence is 14 residues long. The germline V gene has CDR1 SGHDN and CDR2 FVKESK. V was clipped by 4 bases and J by 6 bases; unmatched bases: 6.

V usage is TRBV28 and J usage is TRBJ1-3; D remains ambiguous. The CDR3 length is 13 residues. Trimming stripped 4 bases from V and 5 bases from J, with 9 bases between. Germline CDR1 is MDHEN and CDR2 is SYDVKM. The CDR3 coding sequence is TGTGCCAGCAGTTCCGGTGCGAGAAACACCATATATTTT. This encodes CASSSGARNTIYF.

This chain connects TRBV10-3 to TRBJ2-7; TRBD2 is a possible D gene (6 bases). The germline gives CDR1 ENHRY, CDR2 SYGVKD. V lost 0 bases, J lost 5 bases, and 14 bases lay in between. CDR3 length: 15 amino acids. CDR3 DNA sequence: TGTGCCATCAGTGAGTCGGAGGGCCGGCCCCACGAGCAGTACTTC. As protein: CAISESEGRPHEQYF.

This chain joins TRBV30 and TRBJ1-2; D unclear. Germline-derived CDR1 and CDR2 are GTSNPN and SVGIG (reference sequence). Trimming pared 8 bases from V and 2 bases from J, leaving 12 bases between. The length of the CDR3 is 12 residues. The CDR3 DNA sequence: TGTGCCGCATACGGTCGGAACTATGGCTACACCTTC. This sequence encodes CAAYGRNYGYTF.

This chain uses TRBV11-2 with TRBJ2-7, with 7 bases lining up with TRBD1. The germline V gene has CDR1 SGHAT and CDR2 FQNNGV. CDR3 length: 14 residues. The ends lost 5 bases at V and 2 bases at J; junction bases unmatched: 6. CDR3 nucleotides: TGTGCCAGCAGCCTCCGGGACAGCACCTACGAGCAGTACTTC. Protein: CASSLRDSTYEQYF.

As DNA, the CDR3 is TGTGCCAGCAGCTACGGACAGGGGAGGGCTGAAGCTTTCTTT. Its translation: CASSYGQGRAEAFF. V and J are TRBV14 and TRBJ1-1, with 9 bases fitting TRBD1. Germline V gene sequence: CDR1 SGHDN, CDR2 FVKESK. The CDR3 has 14 residues. V gave up 5 bases and J gave up 6 bases; unmatched junction bases: 7.

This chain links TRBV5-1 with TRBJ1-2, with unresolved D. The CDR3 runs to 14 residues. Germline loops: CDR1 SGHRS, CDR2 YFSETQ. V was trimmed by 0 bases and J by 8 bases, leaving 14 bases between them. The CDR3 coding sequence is TGCGCCAGCAGCTTGGTCGGGAGGGAGGACGGCTACACCTTC. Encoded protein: CASSLVGREDGYTF.

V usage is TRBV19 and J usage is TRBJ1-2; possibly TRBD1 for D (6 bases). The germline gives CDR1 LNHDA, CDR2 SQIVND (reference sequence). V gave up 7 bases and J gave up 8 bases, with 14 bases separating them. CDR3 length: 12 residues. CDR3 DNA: TGTGCCAGTACCACGGGACAACGCGGCTACACCTTC. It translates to CASTTGQRGYTF.

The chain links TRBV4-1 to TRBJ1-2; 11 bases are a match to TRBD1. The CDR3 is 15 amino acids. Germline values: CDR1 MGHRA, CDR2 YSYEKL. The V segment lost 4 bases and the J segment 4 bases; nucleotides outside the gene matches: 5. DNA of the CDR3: TGCGCCAGCAGCCCGGGACAGGGGGAGACCTATGGCTACACCTTC. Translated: CASSPGQGETYGYTF.

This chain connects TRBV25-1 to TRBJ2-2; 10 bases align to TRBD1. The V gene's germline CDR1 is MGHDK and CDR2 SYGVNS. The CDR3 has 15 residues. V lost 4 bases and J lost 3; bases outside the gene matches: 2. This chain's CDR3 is CASSGGTGDTGELFF. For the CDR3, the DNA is TGTGCCAGCAGTGGAGGGACAGGGGACACCGGGGAGCTGTTTTTT.

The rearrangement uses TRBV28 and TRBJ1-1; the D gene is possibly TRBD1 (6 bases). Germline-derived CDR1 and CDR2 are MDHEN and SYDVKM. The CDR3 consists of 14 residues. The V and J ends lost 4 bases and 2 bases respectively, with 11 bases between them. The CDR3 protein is CASSSPGANTEAFF. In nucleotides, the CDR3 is TGTGCCAGCAGTTCCCCAGGGGCCAACACTGAAGCTTTCTTT.

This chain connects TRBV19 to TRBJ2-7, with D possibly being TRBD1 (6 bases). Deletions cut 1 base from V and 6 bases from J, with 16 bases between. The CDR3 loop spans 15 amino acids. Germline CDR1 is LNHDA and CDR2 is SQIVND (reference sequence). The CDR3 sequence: CASSIVETGLSEQYF. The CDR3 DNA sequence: TGTGCCAGTAGTATAGTGGAAACAGGGCTGAGCGAGCAGTACTTC.

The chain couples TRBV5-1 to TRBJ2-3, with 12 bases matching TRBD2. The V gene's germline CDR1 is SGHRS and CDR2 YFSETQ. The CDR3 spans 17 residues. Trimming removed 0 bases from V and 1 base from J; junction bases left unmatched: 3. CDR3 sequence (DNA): TGCGCCAGCAGCTTGGTTTCTAGCGGGAGGGGCACAGATACGCAGTATTTT. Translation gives CASSLVSSGRGTDTQYF.

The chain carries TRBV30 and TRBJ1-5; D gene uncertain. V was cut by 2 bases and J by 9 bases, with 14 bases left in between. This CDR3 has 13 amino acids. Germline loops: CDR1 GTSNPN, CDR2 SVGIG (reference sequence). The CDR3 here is CAWSNEAAGPQHF. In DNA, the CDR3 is TGTGCCTGGAGTAACGAGGCGGCGGGGCCCCAGCATTTT. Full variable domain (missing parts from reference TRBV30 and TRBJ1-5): SQTIHQWPATLVQPVGSPLSLECTVEGTSNPNLYWYRQAAGRGLQLLFYSVGIGQISSEVPQNLSASRPQDRQFILSSKKLLLSDSGFYLCAWSNEAAGPQHFGDGTRLSIL.

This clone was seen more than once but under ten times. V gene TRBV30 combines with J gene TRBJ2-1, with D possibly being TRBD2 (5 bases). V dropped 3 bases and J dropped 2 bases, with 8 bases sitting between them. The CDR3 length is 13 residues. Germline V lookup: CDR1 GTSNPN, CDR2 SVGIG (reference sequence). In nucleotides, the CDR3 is TGTGCCTGGAGACGACTAACCTACAATGAGCAGTTCTTC. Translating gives CAWRRLTYNEQFF.

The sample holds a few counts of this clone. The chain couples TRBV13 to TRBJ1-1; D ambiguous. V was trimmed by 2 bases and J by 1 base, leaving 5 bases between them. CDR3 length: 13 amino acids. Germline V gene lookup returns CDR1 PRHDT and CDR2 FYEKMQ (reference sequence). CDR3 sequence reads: CASSLRGNTEAFF. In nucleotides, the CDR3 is TGTGCCAGCAGCTTACGGGGGAACACTGAAGCTTTCTTT.

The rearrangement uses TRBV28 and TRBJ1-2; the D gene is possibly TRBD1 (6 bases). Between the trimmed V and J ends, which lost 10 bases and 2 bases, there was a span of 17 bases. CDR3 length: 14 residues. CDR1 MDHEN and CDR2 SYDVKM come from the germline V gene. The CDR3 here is CATGDGQLNYGYTF. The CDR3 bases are TGTGCCACCGGCGATGGACAGTTAAACTATGGCTACACCTTC.

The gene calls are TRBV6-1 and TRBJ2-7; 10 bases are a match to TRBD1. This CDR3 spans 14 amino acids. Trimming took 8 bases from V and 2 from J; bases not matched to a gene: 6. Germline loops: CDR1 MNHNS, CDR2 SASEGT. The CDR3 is CASPRGTGAYEQYF. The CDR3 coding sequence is TGTGCCAGCCCAAGGGGGACAGGGGCCTACGAGCAGTACTTC.